A selection of T cell receptor beta chains follows, all from one sample in a study of T cell repertoires in cytomegalovirus infection. Each CDR3 protein is one row after TCRdb ran MiXCR on the reads. Among 200,000 to 300,000 distinct CDR3 sequences listed, roughly an eighth were seen once. What was sequenced was PBMCs. Source of these receptors: a human donor in good health (CMV status not recorded). Some clones in this sample may be carry-over from other donors' samples. Each CDR3 is given with its conserved first and last residue. A D gene is named only where the DNA matches it firmly. Part of the rows lack a size; the others show once, few, many or a class for expanded clones.

j_call,d_call,v_call,clone_size,cdr3_aa,cdr3_nt
TRBJ1-5,TRBD1,TRBV28,.,CASRDDRGISNQPQHF,TGTGCCAGCAGGGACGACAGGGGGATAAGCAATCAGCCCCAGCATTTT
TRBJ2-5,TRBD2,TRBV4-1,few,CASSQGIAGDGGETQYF,TGCGCCAGCAGCCAAGGGATAGCGGGGGACGGTGGAGAGACCCAGTACTTC
TRBJ1-1,.,TRBV7-9,many,CASSPDRGNMNTEAFF,TGTGCCAGCAGCCCCGATAGGGGGAACATGAACACTGAAGCTTTCTTT
TRBJ1-2,.,TRBV29-1,.,CSGLDGSYGYTF,TGCAGCGGCTTGGACGGCTCCTATGGCTACACCTTC
TRBJ2-3,.,TRBV29-1,.,CSGGPELTDTQYF,TGCAGCGGCGGGCCGGAACTCACAGATACGCAGTATTTT
TRBJ2-3,.,TRBV7-2,many,CASSPLMGDTQYF,TGTGCCAGCAGCCCCCTGATGGGAGATACGCAGTATTTT
TRBJ2-7,.,TRBV19,few,CASSPAGTAFYEQYF,TGTGCCAGTAGTCCAGCCGGGACTGCATTCTACGAGCAGTACTTC
TRBJ1-5,TRBD1,TRBV20-1,.,CSAYGQGEQPQHF,TGCAGTGCCTACGGACAGGGAGAACAGCCCCAGCATTTT
TRBJ1-2,TRBD1,TRBV14,few,CASTLTGGGYGYTF,TGTGCCAGCACACTCACAGGGGGCGGCTATGGCTACACCTTC
TRBJ2-1,TRBD1,TRBV6-2/TRBV6-3,many,CASSYGVGTGSHPGIYNEQFF,TGTGCCAGCAGTTACGGGGTTGGGACAGGGTCGCACCCTGGAATCTACAATGAGCAGTTCTTC
TRBJ2-7,.,TRBV10-3,.,CATRDVYEQYF,TGTGCCACAAGGGATGTCTACGAGCAGTACTTC
TRBJ2-5,.,TRBV19,.,CASSIDRFLEETQYF,TGTGCCAGTAGTATAGACCGGTTCCTGGAAGAGACCCAGTACTTC
TRBJ2-7,TRBD2,TRBV6-2/TRBV6-3,few,CASSYATSGVPVIYEQYF,TGTGCCAGCAGTTATGCGACTAGCGGGGTGCCGGTTATTTACGAGCAGTACTTC
TRBJ1-5,.,TRBV19,many,CASSIVDQPQHF,TGTGCCAGTAGTATTGTGGATCAGCCCCAGCATTTT
TRBJ1-2,.,TRBV25-1,.,CASSQRATNYGYTF,TGTGCCAGCAGTCAAAGGGCCACTAACTATGGCTACACCTTC
TRBJ2-1,.,TRBV7-3,many,CASSHGTPGNEQFF,TGTGCCAGCAGCCACGGGACCCCAGGCAATGAGCAGTTCTTC
TRBJ1-5,.,TRBV6-2/TRBV6-3,few,CASSPHQGFNQPQHF,TGTGCCAGCAGTCCCCACCAGGGGTTCAATCAGCCCCAGCATTTT
TRBJ1-5,.,TRBV6-1,many,CASSEEAGSNQPQHF,TGTGCCAGCAGTGAAGAAGCAGGGAGCAATCAGCCCCAGCATTTT
TRBJ1-6,.,TRBV6-2/TRBV6-3,many,CASSPGSGNSPLHF,TGTGCCAGCAGTCCGGGCTCAGGAAATTCGCCCCTCCACTTT
TRBJ2-1,.,TRBV12-3/TRBV12-4,many,CASGLSGIGNEQFF,TGTGCCAGCGGGCTCTCTGGGATCGGAAATGAGCAGTTCTTC
TRBJ2-7,.,TRBV6-2/TRBV6-3,.,CASSLGSNEQYF,TGTGCCAGCAGCCTAGGCTCGAACGAGCAGTACTTC
TRBJ1-2,.,TRBV7-9,many,CASSFLGNYGYTF,TGTGCCAGCAGCTTTCTCGGAAACTATGGCTACACCTTC